This T cell receptor beta chain is from a study of T cell changes during pregnancy in multiple sclerosis. Produced via immunoSEQ multiplex PCR; TCRdb's table is partial and in-frame only. This sample has about 110,000 clones, with 80% to 95% found just once. CDR3 length equals 16 residues. Trimming took 0 bases from V and 5 from J; bases not matched to a gene: 3. Germline assignment: CDR1 LGHNA and CDR2 YSLEER. V usage is TRBV4-3 and J usage is TRBJ2-7, with TRBD2 identical over 14 bases. This clonotype was obtained from a female donor in good health, enrolled as a control in a pregnancy study. The input for sequencing was peripheral blood, taken in the third trimester of pregnancy. In DNA, the CDR3 is TGCGCCAGCAGCCAAGACGGGACTAGCGGGGGCCACGAGCAGTACTTC. Amino acids: CASSQDGTSGGHEQYF.